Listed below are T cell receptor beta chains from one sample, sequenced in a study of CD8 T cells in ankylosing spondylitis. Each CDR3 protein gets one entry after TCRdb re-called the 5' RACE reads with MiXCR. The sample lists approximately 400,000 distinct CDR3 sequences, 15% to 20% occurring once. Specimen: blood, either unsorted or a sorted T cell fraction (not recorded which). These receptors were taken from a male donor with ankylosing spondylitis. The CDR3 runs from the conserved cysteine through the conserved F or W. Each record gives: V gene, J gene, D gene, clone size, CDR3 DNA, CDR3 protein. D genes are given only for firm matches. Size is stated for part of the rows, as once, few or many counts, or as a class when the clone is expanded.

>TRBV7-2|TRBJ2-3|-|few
TGTGCCAGCAGCCCCAGCCCCGGGAGTGGTAGAGATACGCAGTATTTT
CASSPSPGSGRDTQYF
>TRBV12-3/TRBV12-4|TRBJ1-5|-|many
TGTGCCAGCAGTCCGGGACCGATCTCCGTTCAGCCCCAGCATTTT
CASSPGPISVQPQHF
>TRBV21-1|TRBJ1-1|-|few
TGTGCCAGCAGCAAGAGGAGACATTACACTGAAGCTTTCTTT
CASSKRRHYTEAFF
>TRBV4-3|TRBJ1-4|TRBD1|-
TGCGCCAGCAGCCAAGTGGGGGACAGGGCAAGGGAAAAACTGTTTTTT
CASSQVGDRAREKLFF
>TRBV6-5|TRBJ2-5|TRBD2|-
TGTGCCAGCAGTTCCCTAGCGGGAGGGGAGACCCAGTACTTC
CASSSLAGGETQYF
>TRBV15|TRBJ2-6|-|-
TGTGCCACCAGCAGATCCGACTGGGGGCCTGGGGCCAACGTCCTGACTTTC
CATSRSDWGPGANVLTF
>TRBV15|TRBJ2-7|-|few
TGTGCCACCAGCAGAACAGGGAACGAGCAGTACTTC
CATSRTGNEQYF
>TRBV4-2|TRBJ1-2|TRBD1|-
TGTGCCAGCAGCCGGACCCGGGACAGGGTTTTGCCTAACTATGGCTACACCTTC
CASSRTRDRVLPNYGYTF
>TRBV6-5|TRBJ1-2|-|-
TGTGCCAGCAGTTACACGGGTGGGCTAAACTATGGCTACACCTTC
CASSYTGGLNYGYTF
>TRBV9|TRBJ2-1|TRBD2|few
TGTGCCAGCAGCGTAGGGGCCGGAGGAGCGGGGGGAAGAAATGAGCAGTTCTTC
CASSVGAGGAGGRNEQFF
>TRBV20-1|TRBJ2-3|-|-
TGCAGTGCTAGATTGGCTGCCTGGAAAGGGACAGATACGCAGTATTTT
CSARLAAWKGTDTQYF
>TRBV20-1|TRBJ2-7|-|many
TGCAGTGCTAGAGCCGACCGGCGGGCCTACGAGCAGTACTTC
CSARADRRAYEQYF
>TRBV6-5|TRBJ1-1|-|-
TGTGCCAGCAGTTACTCGGCCCTGAACACTGAAGCTTTCTTT
CASSYSALNTEAFF
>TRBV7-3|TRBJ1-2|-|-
TGTGCCAGCAGCTTAACGTTGGGGAATGGCTACACCTTC
CASSLTLGNGYTF
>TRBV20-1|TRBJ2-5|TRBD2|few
TGCAGTGCTAGACCCCCCGGGACTAGCGGCCTCCAAGAGACCCAGTACTTC
CSARPPGTSGLQETQYF
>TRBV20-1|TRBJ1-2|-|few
TGCAGTGCTAGAGATACCGGAAAGGGTGGGAACTATGGCTACACCTTC
CSARDTGKGGNYGYTF
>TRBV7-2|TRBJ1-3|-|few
TGTGCCAGCAGCTTAGCGGTATCTGGAAACACCATATATTTT
CASSLAVSGNTIYF
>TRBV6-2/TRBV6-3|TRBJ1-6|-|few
TGTGCCAGCAGCTCTCTTCAGAATGATAATTCACCCCTCCACTTT
CASSSLQNDNSPLHF
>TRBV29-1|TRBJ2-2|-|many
TGCAGCGTTCGAGTACAGCCCCAGACCGGGGAGCTGTTTTTT
CSVRVQPQTGELFF
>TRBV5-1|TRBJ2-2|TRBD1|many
TGCGCCAGCAGCTTGACAGGGGGAGCGAACACCGGGGAGCTGTTTTTT
CASSLTGGANTGELFF
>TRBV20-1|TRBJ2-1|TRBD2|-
TGCAGTGCTCGCCGCATAGCGGGGGTTTACAATGAGCAGTTCTTC
CSARRIAGVYNEQFF
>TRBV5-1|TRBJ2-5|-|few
TGCGCCAGCAGCTCCGCAGGGGAAGTGGAGACCCAGTACTTC
CASSSAGEVETQYF
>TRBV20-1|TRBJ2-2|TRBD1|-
TGCAGTGCTAGTCGACAGGGGGTGAGCACCGGGGAGCTGTTTTTT
CSASRQGVSTGELFF
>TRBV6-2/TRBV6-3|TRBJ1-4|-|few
TGTGCCAGCAGTTACTCGACATTTAATGAAAAACTGTTTTTT
CASSYSTFNEKLFF
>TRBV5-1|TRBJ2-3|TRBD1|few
TGCGCCAGCAGCTTACAGGGGGCAGGGAGCACAGATACGCAGTATTTT
CASSLQGAGSTDTQYF
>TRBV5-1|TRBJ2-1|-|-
TGCGCCAGCAGCTATACAGAGAGCTCCTACAATGAGCAGTTCTTC
CASSYTESSYNEQFF
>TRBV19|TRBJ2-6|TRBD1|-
TGTGCCAGTATCAGGACAGGGGGCTCTGGGGCCAACGTCCTGACTTTC
CASIRTGGSGANVLTF
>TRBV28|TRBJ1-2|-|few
TGTGCCAGCTTAGAAGGGGGGACGTACTATGGCTACACCTTC
CASLEGGTYYGYTF
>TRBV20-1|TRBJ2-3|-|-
TGCAGTGCTAGGGACTACCTACCCACAGATACGCAGTATTTT
CSARDYLPTDTQYF
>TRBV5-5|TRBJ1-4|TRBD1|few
TGTGCCAGCAGCTTGGGGGACAGACCTTCGGGAATTAATGAAAAACTGTTTTTT
CASSLGDRPSGINEKLFF
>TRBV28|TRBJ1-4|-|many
TGTGCCAGCGCCTGGACGGAAAAACTGTTTTTT
CASAWTEKLFF
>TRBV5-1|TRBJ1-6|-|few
TGCGCCAGCAGCTTGACCACAGGCCCGAATTCACCCCTCCACTTT
CASSLTTGPNSPLHF
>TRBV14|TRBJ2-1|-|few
TGTGCCAGCAGCCAGAAGACCAGTGAGCAGTTCTTC
CASSQKTSEQFF
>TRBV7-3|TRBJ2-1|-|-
TGTGCCAGCAGCTTAACCCTCTCTACCGAGCAGTTCTTC
CASSLTLSTEQFF
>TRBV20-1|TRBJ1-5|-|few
TGCAGTGCCCGGCCGCTTAGCAATCAGCCCCAGCATTTT
CSARPLSNQPQHF
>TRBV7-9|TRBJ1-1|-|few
TGTGCCAGCAGCTTAGCGCTTCACTACGACCAGAACACTGAAGCTTTCTTT
CASSLALHYDQNTEAFF
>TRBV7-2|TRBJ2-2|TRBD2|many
TGTGCCAGCAGCTTGAGCGGGAGGCTGCACACCGGGGAGCTGTTTTTT
CASSLSGRLHTGELFF
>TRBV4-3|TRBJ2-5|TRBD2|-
TGCGCCAGCAGCCAAGGATTAGCGGGGAACCAAGAGACCCAGTACTTC
CASSQGLAGNQETQYF
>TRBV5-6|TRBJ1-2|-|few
TGTGCCAGCAGCTTGGAGGGTCCGGGGGCGAACTATGGCTACACCTTC
CASSLEGPGANYGYTF
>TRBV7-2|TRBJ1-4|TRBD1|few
TGTGCCAGCAGCCAGCGGACAGGGCCTAATGAAAAACTGTTTTTT
CASSQRTGPNEKLFF
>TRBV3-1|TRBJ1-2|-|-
TGTGCCAGCAGCCAGACGGTCACGGAACCTGCATCTGGCTACACCTTC
CASSQTVTEPASGYTF
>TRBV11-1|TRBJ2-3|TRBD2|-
TGTGCCAGCAGCTTAAGTACTTTCGGACTAGCGGGGGGGAATACGCAGTATTTT
CASSLSTFGLAGGNTQYF
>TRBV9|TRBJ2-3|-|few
TGTGCCAGCAGCGTCGGCCACTTCACAGATACGCAGTATTTT
CASSVGHFTDTQYF
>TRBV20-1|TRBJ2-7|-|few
TGCAGTGCTGGAATAGCGGCAGCCTACGAGCAGTACTTC
CSAGIAAAYEQYF
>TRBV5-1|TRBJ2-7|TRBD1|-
TGCGCCAGCAGCTCCGGACCGACAGGGGTCTACGAGCAGTACTTC
CASSSGPTGVYEQYF
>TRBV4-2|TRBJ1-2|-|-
TGTGCCAGCAGCCAAGATGTGAGGGACGGCTACACCTTC
CASSQDVRDGYTF
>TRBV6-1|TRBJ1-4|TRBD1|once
TGTGCCAGCAAGGGCCCTGTTCGACAGGGGCAGACTAATGAAAAACTGTTTTTT
CASKGPVRQGQTNEKLFF
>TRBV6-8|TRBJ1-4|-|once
TGTGCCAGCAGTTACTCAGGATCTCCAACTAATGAAAAACTGTTTTTT
CASSYSGSPTNEKLFF
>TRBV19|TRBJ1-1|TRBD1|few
TGTGCCAGTAGTCGCGGGACAGGGATGGGGAACACTGAAGCTTTCTTT
CASSRGTGMGNTEAFF
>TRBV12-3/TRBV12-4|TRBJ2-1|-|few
TGTGCCAGCAGTTTCCAGGCCATGAAACACAATGAGCAGTTCTTC
CASSFQAMKHNEQFF
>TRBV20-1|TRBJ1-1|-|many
TGCAGTGCTAGAGATCGGGGATCCCCCCGGAACACTGAAGCTTTCTTT
CSARDRGSPRNTEAFF
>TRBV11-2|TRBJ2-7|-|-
TGTGCCAGCACCCCAGGGGGGGTATGGTCCTACGAGCAGTACTTC
CASTPGGVWSYEQYF
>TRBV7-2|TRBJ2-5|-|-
TGTGCCAGCAGCTTAAAATCGGAGACCCAGTACTTC
CASSLKSETQYF
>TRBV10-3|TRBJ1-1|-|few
TGTGCCATCAGTGAGTCAGGGTCGATGAACCCGAACACTGAAGCTTTCTTT
CAISESGSMNPNTEAFF
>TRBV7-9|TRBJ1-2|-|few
TGTGCCAGCAGCAATGCAGACAGGCCATACTATGGCTACACCTTC
CASSNADRPYYGYTF